A selection of T cell receptor beta chains follows, all from one sample in a study of human T cells and chemical hapten exposure. TCRdb independently ran MiXCR on the RACE reads; one entry per CDR3 protein. Altogether about 93,000 distinct CDR3 sequences are present, over 8% being singletons, with the ten largest covering around 2.8%. The specimen sequenced was whole blood. The receptors stem from a female donor in good health. Some clones in this sample may be carry-over from other donors' samples. Both conserved end residues are part of each CDR3. The D gene is left open where the match is weak. Not every row has a clone size; where given, it reads once, few, many or a size class.

j_gene	d_gene	abundance	v_gene	CDR3nt	CDR3aa
TRBJ1-4	-	-	TRBV11-2	TGTGCCAGCAGCTTTTTTGGTGCGAATGAAAAACTGTTTTTT	CASSFFGANEKLFF
TRBJ2-3	-	-	TRBV29-1	TGCAGCGTTGAAAGGAGGGGCAGGGGGAGAGATACGCAGTATTTT	CSVERRGRGRDTQYF
TRBJ2-2	TRBD2	few	TRBV6-1	TGTGCCACCAGACGGGGAGGGCCGAACACCGGGGAGCTGTTTTTT	CATRRGGPNTGELFF
TRBJ2-1	-	-	TRBV6-5	TGTGCCAGCAGTTTTAGGGGGGGGACATCCCCGGGGTACAATGAGCAGTTCTTC	CASSFRGGTSPGYNEQFF
TRBJ2-4	-	-	TRBV13	TGTGCCAGCAGCTTAGGGACCACTGTAGCCAAAAACATTCAGTACTTC	CASSLGTTVAKNIQYF
TRBJ1-5	-	many	TRBV20-1	TGCAGTGCTAGAGGACAGTACAATCAGCCCCAGCATTTT	CSARGQYNQPQHF
TRBJ2-1	TRBD2	many	TRBV2	TGTGCCAGCAGACCCACTAGCGGGAGCTTAAATGAGCAGTTCTTC	CASRPTSGSLNEQFF
TRBJ1-4	TRBD1	many	TRBV9	TGTGCCAGCAGCGCGATGGGACAGGGGAGCGAAAAACTGTTTTTT	CASSAMGQGSEKLFF
TRBJ2-5	-	few	TRBV9	TGTGCCAGCAGCGTATGGTGGACAGAAGAGACCCAGTACTTC	CASSVWWTEETQYF
TRBJ1-1	-	many	TRBV11-2	TGTGCCAGCAGCTCCTTCACGAGGGATCCTGAAGCTTTCTTT	CASSSFTRDPEAFF
TRBJ1-5	-	-	TRBV6-4	TGTGCCAGCAGGGGCCTATCGAGGCCCCAGCATTTT	CASRGLSRPQHF
TRBJ2-3	TRBD2	few	TRBV12-5	TGTGCTAGTGGTTCCCCCACCTCGAGAGCGGGAGGCTGGGGAGATACGCAGTATTTT	CASGSPTSRAGGWGDTQYF
TRBJ2-7	TRBD1	-	TRBV5-1	TGCGCCAGCGCTACCGGGACAGGGGGAAACGAGCAGTACTTC	CASATGTGGNEQYF
TRBJ2-7	-	few	TRBV5-1	TGCGCCAGCAGCCTGGGGACCGCCGGGGACGAGCAGTACTTC	CASSLGTAGDEQYF
TRBJ2-7	-	many	TRBV29-1	TGCAGCGTTGTGTCCGGACCCTCCTACGAGCAGTACTTC	CSVVSGPSYEQYF
TRBJ2-3	-	many	TRBV6-1	TGTGCCAGCAGTGACTGGAAGGGGGATACGCAGTATTTT	CASSDWKGDTQYF
TRBJ1-1	-	-	TRBV21-1	TGTGCCAGCTGTCTTCCGGTTTTGAACACTGAAGCTTTCTTT	CASCLPVLNTEAFF
TRBJ1-6	TRBD1	few	TRBV12-3/TRBV12-4	TGTGCCAGCAGTTTAGAGACAGGGGGAAATTCACCCCTCCACTTT	CASSLETGGNSPLHF
TRBJ2-7	-	many	TRBV19	TGTGCCAGTACACCGGGACGGAGCTCCTACGAGCAGTACTTC	CASTPGRSSYEQYF
TRBJ2-3	-	-	TRBV20-1	TGCAGTGCTAGGGACCCCTGGGGGGTCAGCCTAGATACGCAGTATTTT	CSARDPWGVSLDTQYF
TRBJ2-3	TRBD1	-	TRBV28	TGTGCCAGCAGTTTATATCCCGAACAGGGGGCGAGCACAGATACGCAGTATTTT	CASSLYPEQGASTDTQYF
TRBJ2-1	TRBD1	few	TRBV6-5	TGTGCCAGCACCCCACAGGGGGATGTTTTTGTTGAGCAGTTCTTC	CASTPQGDVFVEQFF
TRBJ1-1	-	-	TRBV19	TGTGCCAGTAGTATAGGACTGCTGAACACTGAAGCTTTCTTT	CASSIGLLNTEAFF
TRBJ2-7	TRBD2	many	TRBV29-1	TGCAGCGTAACTAGCGGACCCTACGAGCAGTACTTC	CSVTSGPYEQYF
TRBJ1-2	-	many	TRBV11-2	TGTGCCAGCAGCTTAGATTACGACTATGGCTACACCTTC	CASSLDYDYGYTF
TRBJ1-5	-	many	TRBV10-2	TGCGCCAGCAGTGGGTGGGATCAGCCCCAGCATTTT	CASSGWDQPQHF
TRBJ2-7	-	few	TRBV20-1	TGCAGTGCTAGTCGGAGGACAGGGAGGGACGAGCAGTACTTC	CSASRRTGRDEQYF
TRBJ2-3	TRBD2	few	TRBV7-9	TGTGCCAGCAGCTTAGAGGCAGCGGGAGAGTCAACAGATACGCAGTATTTT	CASSLEAAGESTDTQYF
TRBJ2-3	-	few	TRBV7-2	TGTGCCAGCAGCTTACAAGCAGGGGAGACAGATACGCAGTATTTT	CASSLQAGETDTQYF
TRBJ2-4	TRBD2	-	TRBV6-5	TGTGCCAGCAGTCCCGGGACTAGGAAAAACATTCAGTACTTC	CASSPGTRKNIQYF
TRBJ2-7	TRBD2	-	TRBV29-1	TGCAGCGTTCTAGCGGGAGTTGAGCAGTACTTC	CSVLAGVEQYF
TRBJ1-2	-	many	TRBV28	TGTGCCAGCAGCCCACGGGGGGTCGGCTACACCTTC	CASSPRGVGYTF
TRBJ2-7	-	-	TRBV7-9	TGTGCCAGTCAGGGCGACTCCTACGAGCAGTACTTC	CASQGDSYEQYF
TRBJ2-4	-	few	TRBV4-1	TGCGCCAGCAGCCAAGATGTTATGTTCGCATTCCTAGCCAAAAACATTCAGTACTTC	CASSQDVMFAFLAKNIQYF
TRBJ1-5	-	-	TRBV28	TGTGCCAGCAGCCCCGACAAAATCAATCAGCCCCAGCATTTT	CASSPDKINQPQHF
TRBJ2-1	TRBD2	many	TRBV2	TGTGCCAGCAGTGACGGGGCGGGAGTTAGCGGTGAGCAGTTCTTC	CASSDGAGVSGEQFF
TRBJ2-3	-	few	TRBV20-1	TGCAGTGCTTTTCGTACCGAATTCACAGATACGCAGTATTTT	CSAFRTEFTDTQYF
TRBJ2-7	TRBD2	many	TRBV20-1	TGCAGTGCCATAAGCCCCCTAGCGGGCCTCCGCGGCGACGAGCAGTACTTC	CSAISPLAGLRGDEQYF
TRBJ2-1	TRBD2	-	TRBV12-3/TRBV12-4	TGTGCCAGCAGTACTAGCGGGAGCCCAAGGGGCAATGAGCAGTTCTTC	CASSTSGSPRGNEQFF
TRBJ2-2	TRBD1	-	TRBV29-1	TGCAGCGTTCCCGGGACAGGGTCCGGGGAGCTGTTTTTT	CSVPGTGSGELFF
TRBJ2-5	-	few	TRBV6-1	TGTGCCAGCAAAACAGGGAACCAAGAGACCCAGTACTTC	CASKTGNQETQYF
TRBJ1-6	TRBD1	many	TRBV6-5	TGTGCCAGCAGTTACGGGACAGAGAATTCACCCCTCCACTTT	CASSYGTENSPLHF
TRBJ2-7	TRBD2	-	TRBV28	TGTGCCAGCAGTTTAATGACTAGCGGGAGAAGGTACGAGCAGTACTTC	CASSLMTSGRRYEQYF
TRBJ2-6	-	-	TRBV10-2	TGCGCCAGCGGCACAGGGGGGGCCAACGTCCTGACTTTC	CASGTGGANVLTF
TRBJ2-1	-	-	TRBV3-1	TGTGCCAGCAGCCAAGTGGGGCTAAGTCTCAATGAGCAGTTCTTC	CASSQVGLSLNEQFF
TRBJ2-7	-	-	TRBV12-3/TRBV12-4	TGTGCCAGCAGTTTAGAAGCAGTTTCCTACGAGCAGTACTTC	CASSLEAVSYEQYF
TRBJ1-1	-	many	TRBV6-8	TGTGCCAGCCCAAATGACATTACCCTTATTCGTGAAGCTTTCTTT	CASPNDITLIREAFF
TRBJ2-7	-	-	TRBV15	TGTGCCACCAGCAGTCCCGGGACATCGGGGACATACGAGCAGTACTTC	CATSSPGTSGTYEQYF
TRBJ2-3	-	many	TRBV12-3/TRBV12-4	TGTGCCAGCAGTTTAGACTCCACAGATACGCAGTATTTT	CASSLDSTDTQYF
TRBJ1-2	-	many	TRBV28	TGTGCCAGCAGTTCATTTTATGGCTACACCTTC	CASSSFYGYTF
TRBJ2-2	-	many	TRBV28	TGTGCCAGCAGAAGGACACGAGCCACCGGGGAGCTGTTTTTT	CASRRTRATGELFF
TRBJ2-3	TRBD2	many	TRBV20-1	TGCAGTGCTGATAGCGGGAGGACTACAGATACGCAGTATTTT	CSADSGRTTDTQYF
TRBJ2-1	TRBD2	many	TRBV4-1	TGCGCCAGCAGCCAACTAGCGGGAGTGGGTGAGCAGTTCTTC	CASSQLAGVGEQFF
TRBJ2-3	TRBD2	many	TRBV4-2	TGTGCCAGCAGCCCGGGGACTAGCGGAGGAACAGATACGCAGTATTTT	CASSPGTSGGTDTQYF
TRBJ2-7	TRBD1	many	TRBV12-3/TRBV12-4	TGTGCCAGCAGTCCCCGGACAGGGGTCAACGAGCAGTACTTC	CASSPRTGVNEQYF
TRBJ1-1	-	many	TRBV5-1	TGCGCCAGCAGCCTGTGGGGGGGAGGGACTGAAGCTTTCTTT	CASSLWGGGTEAFF
TRBJ1-1	TRBD1	few	TRBV20-1	TGCAGTGCTAGAGATTATGGAGGGGGCAACACTGAAGCTTTCTTT	CSARDYGGGNTEAFF
TRBJ1-5	-	many	TRBV20-1	TGCAGTGCTGTATCCAGGGTGGTGGGCAATCAGCCCCAGCATTTT	CSAVSRVVGNQPQHF
TRBJ1-5	-	few	TRBV2	TGTGCCAGCAGTTACTCTACAGGGATGGGGCAGCCCCAGCATTTT	CASSYSTGMGQPQHF